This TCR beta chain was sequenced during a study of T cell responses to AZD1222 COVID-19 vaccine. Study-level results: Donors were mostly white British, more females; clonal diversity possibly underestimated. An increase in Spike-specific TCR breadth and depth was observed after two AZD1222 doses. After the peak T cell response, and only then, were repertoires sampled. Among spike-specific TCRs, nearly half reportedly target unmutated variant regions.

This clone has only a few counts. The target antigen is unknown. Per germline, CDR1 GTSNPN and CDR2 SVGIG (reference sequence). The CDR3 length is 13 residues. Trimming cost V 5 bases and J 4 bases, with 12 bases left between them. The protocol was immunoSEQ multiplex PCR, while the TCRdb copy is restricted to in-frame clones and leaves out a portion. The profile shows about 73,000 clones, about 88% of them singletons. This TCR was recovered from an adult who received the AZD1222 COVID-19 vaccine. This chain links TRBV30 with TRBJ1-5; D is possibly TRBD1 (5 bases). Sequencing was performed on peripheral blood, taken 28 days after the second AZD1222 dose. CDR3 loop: CAWGLGENQPQHF. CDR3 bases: TGTGCCTGGGGACTGGGGGAAAATCAGCCCCAGCATTTT.